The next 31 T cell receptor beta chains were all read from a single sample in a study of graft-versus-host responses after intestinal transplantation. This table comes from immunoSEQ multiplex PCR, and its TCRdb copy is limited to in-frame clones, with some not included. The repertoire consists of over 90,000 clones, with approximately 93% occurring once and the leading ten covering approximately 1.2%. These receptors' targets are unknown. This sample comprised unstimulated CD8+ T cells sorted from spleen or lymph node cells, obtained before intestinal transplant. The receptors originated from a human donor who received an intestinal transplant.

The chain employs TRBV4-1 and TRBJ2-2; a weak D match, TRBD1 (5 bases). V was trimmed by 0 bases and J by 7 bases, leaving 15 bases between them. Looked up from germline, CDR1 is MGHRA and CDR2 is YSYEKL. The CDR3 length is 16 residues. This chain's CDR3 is CASSQDVLQGGGELFF. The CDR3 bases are TGCGCCAGCAGCCAAGATGTTTTGCAGGGTGGCGGGGAGCTGTTTTTT.

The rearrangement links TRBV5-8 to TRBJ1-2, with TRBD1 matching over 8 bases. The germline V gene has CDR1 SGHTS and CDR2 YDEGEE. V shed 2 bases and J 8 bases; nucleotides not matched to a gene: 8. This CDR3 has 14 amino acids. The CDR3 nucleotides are TGTGCCAGCAGCTTCCGTTGGACAGGGCAAGGCTACACCTTC. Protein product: CASSFRWTGQGYTF.

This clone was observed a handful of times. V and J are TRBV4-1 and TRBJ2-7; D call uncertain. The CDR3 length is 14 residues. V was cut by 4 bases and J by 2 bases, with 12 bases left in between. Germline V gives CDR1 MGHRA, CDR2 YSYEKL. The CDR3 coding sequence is TGCGCCAGCAGCCCAGGTGCAGCCGCCTACGAGCAGTACTTC. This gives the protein CASSPGAAAYEQYF.

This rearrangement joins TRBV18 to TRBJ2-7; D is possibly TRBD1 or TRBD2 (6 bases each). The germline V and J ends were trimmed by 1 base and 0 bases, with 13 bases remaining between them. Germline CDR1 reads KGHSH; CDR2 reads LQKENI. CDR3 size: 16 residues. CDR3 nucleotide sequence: TGTGCCAGCTCACCACGGAGGGACATGACCTCCTACGAGCAGTACTTC. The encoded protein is CASSPRRDMTSYEQYF.

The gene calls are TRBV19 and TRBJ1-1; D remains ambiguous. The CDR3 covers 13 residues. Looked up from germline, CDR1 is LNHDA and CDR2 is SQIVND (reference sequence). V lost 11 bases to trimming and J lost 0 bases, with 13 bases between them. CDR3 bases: TGTGCCGTCGAGGGAGTAATGAACACTGAAGCTTTCTTT. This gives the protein CAVEGVMNTEAFF.

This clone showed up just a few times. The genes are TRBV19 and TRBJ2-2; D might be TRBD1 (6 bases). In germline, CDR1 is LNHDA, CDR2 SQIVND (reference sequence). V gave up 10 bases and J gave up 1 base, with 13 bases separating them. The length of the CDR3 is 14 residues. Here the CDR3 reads CAIGATGNTGELFF. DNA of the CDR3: TGTGCCATCGGAGCGACAGGGAACACCGGGGAGCTGTTTTTT.

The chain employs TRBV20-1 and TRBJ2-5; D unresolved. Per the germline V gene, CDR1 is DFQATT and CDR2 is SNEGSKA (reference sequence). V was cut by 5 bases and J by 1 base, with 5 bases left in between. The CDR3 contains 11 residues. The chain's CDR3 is CSARIQETQYF. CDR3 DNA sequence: TGCAGTGCTCGAATCCAAGAGACCCAGTACTTC.

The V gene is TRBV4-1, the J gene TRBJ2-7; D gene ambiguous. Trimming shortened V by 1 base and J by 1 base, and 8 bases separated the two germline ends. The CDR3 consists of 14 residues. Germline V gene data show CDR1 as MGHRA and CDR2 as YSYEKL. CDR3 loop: CASSQGGLSYEQYF. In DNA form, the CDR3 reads TGCGCCAGCAGCCAAGGTGGCCTTTCCTACGAGCAGTACTTC.

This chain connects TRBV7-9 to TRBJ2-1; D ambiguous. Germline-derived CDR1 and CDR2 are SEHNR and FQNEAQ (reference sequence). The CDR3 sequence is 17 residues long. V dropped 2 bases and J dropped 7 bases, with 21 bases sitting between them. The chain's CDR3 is CASSLSWQTGIGNEQFF. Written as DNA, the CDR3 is TGTGCCAGCAGCTTAAGTTGGCAGACGGGTATCGGGAATGAGCAGTTCTTC.

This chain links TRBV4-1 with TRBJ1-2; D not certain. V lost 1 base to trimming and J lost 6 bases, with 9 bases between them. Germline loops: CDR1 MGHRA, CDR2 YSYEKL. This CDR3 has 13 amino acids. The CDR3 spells CASSQVPSDGYTF. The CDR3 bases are TGCGCCAGCAGCCAAGTTCCTTCGGATGGCTACACCTTC.

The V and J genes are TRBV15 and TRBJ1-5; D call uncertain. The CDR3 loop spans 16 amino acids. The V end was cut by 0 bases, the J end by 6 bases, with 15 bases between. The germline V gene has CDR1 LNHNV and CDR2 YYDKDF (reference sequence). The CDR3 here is CATSRDLGDTLQPQHF. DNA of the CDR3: TGTGCCACCAGCAGAGATTTAGGAGATACCCTTCAGCCCCAGCATTTT.

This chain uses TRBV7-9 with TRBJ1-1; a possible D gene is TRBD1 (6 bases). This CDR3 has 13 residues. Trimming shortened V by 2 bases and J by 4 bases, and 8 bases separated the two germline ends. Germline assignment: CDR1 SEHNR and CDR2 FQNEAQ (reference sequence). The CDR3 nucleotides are TGTGCCAGCAGCTTAAGGGGGGGCACTGAAGCTTTCTTT. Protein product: CASSLRGGTEAFF.

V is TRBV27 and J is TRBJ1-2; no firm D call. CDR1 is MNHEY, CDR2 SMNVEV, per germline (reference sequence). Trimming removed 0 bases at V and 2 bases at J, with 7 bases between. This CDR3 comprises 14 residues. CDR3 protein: CASSLSGGNYGYTF. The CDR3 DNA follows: TGTGCCAGCAGTTTATCTGGCGGAAACTATGGCTACACCTTC.

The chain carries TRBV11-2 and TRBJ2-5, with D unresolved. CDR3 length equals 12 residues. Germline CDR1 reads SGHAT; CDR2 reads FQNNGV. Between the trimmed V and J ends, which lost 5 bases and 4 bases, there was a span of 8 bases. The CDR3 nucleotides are TGTGCCAGCAGCCCGGAAGGAGAGACCCAGTACTTC. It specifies CASSPEGETQYF.

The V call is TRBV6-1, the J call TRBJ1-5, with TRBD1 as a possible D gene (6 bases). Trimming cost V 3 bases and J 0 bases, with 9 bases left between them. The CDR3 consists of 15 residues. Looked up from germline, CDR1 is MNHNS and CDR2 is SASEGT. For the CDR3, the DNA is TGTGCCAGCAGTGAGAGGGACACTAGCAATCAGCCCCAGCATTTT. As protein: CASSERDTSNQPQHF.

The CDR3 DNA reads as TGTGCCAGCAGCTTAGGCGTGGGACAGGGAATGGCTTTCTTT. As protein: CASSLGVGQGMAFF. This sequence joins TRBV7-8 and TRBJ1-1, with 9 bases fitting TRBD1. Germline values: CDR1 SGHVS, CDR2 FQNEAQ. V shed 1 base, J shed 11 bases, and the junction held 8 bases outside the gene matches. CDR3 length: 14 residues.

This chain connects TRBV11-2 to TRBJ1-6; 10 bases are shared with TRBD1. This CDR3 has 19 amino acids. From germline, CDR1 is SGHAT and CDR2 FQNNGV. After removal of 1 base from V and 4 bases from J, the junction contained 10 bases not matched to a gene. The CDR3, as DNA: TGTGCCAGCAGCTTAGTCTCTTGGGACAGGGGTCATTATAATTCACCCCTCCACTTT. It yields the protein CASSLVSWDRGHYNSPLHF. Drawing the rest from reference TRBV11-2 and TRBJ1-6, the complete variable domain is EAGVAQSPRYKIIEKRQSVAFWCNPISGHATLYWYQQILGQGPKLLIQFQNNGVVDDSQLPKDRFSAERLKGVDSTLKIQPAKLEDSAVYLCASSLVSWDRGHYNSPLHFGNGTRLTVT.

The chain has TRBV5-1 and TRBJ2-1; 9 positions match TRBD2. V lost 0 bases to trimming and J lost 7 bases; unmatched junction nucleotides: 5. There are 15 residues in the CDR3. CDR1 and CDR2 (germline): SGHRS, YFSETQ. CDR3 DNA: TGCGCCAGCAGCTTGGTAGCGGGGGTTGTGAATGAGCAGTTCTTC. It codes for CASSLVAGVVNEQFF.

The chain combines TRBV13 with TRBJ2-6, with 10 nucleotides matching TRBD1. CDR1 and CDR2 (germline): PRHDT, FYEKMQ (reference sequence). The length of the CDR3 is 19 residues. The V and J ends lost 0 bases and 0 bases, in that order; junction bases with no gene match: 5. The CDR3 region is CASSLGGGTGASGANVLTF. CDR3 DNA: TGTGCCAGCAGCTTAGGCGGCGGGACAGGGGCCTCTGGGGCCAACGTCCTGACTTTC.

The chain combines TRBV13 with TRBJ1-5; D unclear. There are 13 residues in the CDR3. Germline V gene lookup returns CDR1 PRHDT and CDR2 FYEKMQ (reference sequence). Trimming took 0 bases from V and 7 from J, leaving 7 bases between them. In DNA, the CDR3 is TGTGCCAGCAGCTTAGGCCTCTCGCAGCCCCAGCATTTT. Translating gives CASSLGLSQPQHF. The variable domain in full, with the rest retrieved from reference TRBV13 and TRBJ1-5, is AAGVIQSPRHLIKEKRETATLKCYPIPRHDTVYWYQQGPGQDPQFLISFYEKMQSDKGSIPDRFSAQQFSDYHSELNMSSLELGDSALYFCASSLGLSQPQHFGDGTRLSIL.

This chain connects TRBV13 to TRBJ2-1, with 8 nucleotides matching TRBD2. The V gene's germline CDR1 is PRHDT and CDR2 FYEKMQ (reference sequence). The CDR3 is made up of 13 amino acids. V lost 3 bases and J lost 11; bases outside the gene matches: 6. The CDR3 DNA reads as TGTGCCAGCAGCTTGGGGACTAGAGTCCAGCAGTTCTTC. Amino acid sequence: CASSLGTRVQQFF.

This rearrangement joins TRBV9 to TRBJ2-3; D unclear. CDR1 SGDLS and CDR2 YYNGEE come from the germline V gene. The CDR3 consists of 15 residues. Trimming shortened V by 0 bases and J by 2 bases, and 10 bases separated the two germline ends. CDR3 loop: CASSVEGRSTDTQYF. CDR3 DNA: TGTGCCAGCAGCGTAGAGGGCAGGTCCACAGATACGCAGTATTTT.

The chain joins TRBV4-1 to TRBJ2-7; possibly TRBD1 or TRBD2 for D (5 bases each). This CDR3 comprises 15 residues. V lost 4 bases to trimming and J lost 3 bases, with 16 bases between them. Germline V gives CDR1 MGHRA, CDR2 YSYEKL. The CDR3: CASSLSRDGIYEQYF. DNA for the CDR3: TGCGCCAGCAGCCTTAGCCGGGACGGCATCTACGAGCAGTACTTC.

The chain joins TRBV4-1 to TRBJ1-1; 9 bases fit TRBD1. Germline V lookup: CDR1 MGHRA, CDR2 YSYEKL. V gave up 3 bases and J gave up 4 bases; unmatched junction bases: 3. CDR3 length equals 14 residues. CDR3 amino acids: CASSHPGQGTEAFF. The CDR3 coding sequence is TGCGCCAGCAGCCACCCGGGACAGGGCACTGAAGCTTTCTTT.

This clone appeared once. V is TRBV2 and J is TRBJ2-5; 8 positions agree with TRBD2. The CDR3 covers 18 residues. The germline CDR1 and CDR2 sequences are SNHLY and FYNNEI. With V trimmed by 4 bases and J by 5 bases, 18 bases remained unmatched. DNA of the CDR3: TGTGCCAGCAGTGCGCCCCGGGATTCAGCGGGGGTTTGGGAGACCCAGTACTTC. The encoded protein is CASSAPRDSAGVWETQYF.

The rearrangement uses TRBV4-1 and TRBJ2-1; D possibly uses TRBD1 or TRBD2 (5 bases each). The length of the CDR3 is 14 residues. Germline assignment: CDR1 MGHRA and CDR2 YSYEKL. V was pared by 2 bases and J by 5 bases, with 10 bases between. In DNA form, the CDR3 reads TGCGCCAGCAGCCAACCAGGGACCAACAATGAGCAGTTCTTC. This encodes CASSQPGTNNEQFF.

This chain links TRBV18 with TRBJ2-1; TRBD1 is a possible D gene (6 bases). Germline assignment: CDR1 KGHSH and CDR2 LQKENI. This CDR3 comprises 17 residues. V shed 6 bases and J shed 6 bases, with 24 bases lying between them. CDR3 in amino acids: CASSPTARDIFLNEQFF. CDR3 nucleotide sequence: TGTGCCAGCTCCCCGACAGCGAGGGACATTTTTCTCAATGAGCAGTTCTTC.

The CDR3 sequence: CASSLGNAEAFF. CDR3 DNA sequence: TGTGCCAGCAGCTTGGGTAACGCTGAAGCTTTCTTT. The V and J genes are TRBV7-9 and TRBJ1-1; D gene ambiguous. The ends were cut back, 3 bases at V and 6 bases at J, with 8 bases in the middle. CDR3 size: 12 residues. Germline assignment: CDR1 SEHNR and CDR2 FQNEAQ (reference sequence).

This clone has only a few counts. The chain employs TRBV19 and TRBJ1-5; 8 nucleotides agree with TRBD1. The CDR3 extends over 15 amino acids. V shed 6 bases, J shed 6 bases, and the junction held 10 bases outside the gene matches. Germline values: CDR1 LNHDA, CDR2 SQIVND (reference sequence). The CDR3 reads CASSGQGAGVQPQHF. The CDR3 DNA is TGTGCCAGTAGCGGGCAGGGGGCAGGGGTTCAGCCCCAGCATTTT.

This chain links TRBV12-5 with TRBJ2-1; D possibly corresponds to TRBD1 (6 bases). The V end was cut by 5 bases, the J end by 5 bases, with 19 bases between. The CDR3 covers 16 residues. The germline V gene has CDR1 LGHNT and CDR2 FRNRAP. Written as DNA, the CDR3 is TGTGCTAGTGGTGCCCCTCTGGCAGGGGTAGACAATGAGCAGTTCTTC. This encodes CASGAPLAGVDNEQFF.

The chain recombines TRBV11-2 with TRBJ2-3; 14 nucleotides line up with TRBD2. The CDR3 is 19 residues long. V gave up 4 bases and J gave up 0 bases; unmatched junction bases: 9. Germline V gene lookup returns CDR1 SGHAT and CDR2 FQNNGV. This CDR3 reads CASSSPGGLAGGSTDTQYF. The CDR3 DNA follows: TGTGCCAGCAGCTCTCCGGGCGGACTAGCGGGGGGAAGCACAGATACGCAGTATTTT.